The 29 T cell receptor beta chains below were found in one sample sequenced in a study of cytomegalovirus exposure and HLA in healthy donors. Sequencing used immunoSEQ multiplex PCR; TCRdb keeps in-frame clones, though not all of them. The sample carries 100,000 to 150,000 clones, under 90% recorded once. Sequenced sample: PBMCs. These receptors came from a woman between 18 and 30 years old in good health and CMV-seronegative.

The chain carries TRBV5-5 and TRBJ2-7; perhaps TRBD2 as D (5 bases). The CDR3 loop spans 16 amino acids. Germline CDR1 is SGHKS and CDR2 is YYEKEE (reference sequence). The V end was cut by 0 bases, the J end by 3 bases, with 16 bases between. In DNA, the CDR3 is TGTGCCAGCAGCTTGGGTCCCGACTACCTTAACTACGAGCAGTACTTC. Encoded protein: CASSLGPDYLNYEQYF.

The gene calls are TRBV5-1 and TRBJ2-7; D is possibly TRBD2 (5 bases). Germline V gene lookup returns CDR1 SGHRS and CDR2 YFSETQ. Trimming left V 2 bases short and J 6 bases short, with 18 bases between. The CDR3 loop spans 15 amino acids. The CDR3 reads CASSFYSEGTSEQYF. As DNA, the CDR3 is TGCGCCAGCAGCTTCTACTCTGAGGGTACCTCCGAGCAGTACTTC. Based on the CDR3 plus reference TRBV5-1 and TRBJ2-7, the full variable domain is KAGVTQTPRYLIKTRGQQVTLSCSPISGHRSVSWYQQTPGQGLQFLFEYFSETQRNKGNFPGRFSGRQFSNSRSEMNVSTLELGDSALYLCASSFYSEGTSEQYFGPGTRLTVT.

The chain couples TRBV5-4 to TRBJ2-3, with TRBD2 matching 8 bases. The ends lost 6 bases at V and 2 bases at J; junction bases unmatched: 5. This CDR3 has 14 residues. The germline V gene has CDR1 SGHNT and CDR2 YYREEE (reference sequence). CDR3 nucleotides: TGTGCCAGCAATAAGCGGGAGAACACAGATACGCAGTATTTT. Translated, it gives CASNKRENTDTQYF.

The chain carries TRBV28 and TRBJ1-1; D not certain. This CDR3 comprises 12 residues. Germline assignment: CDR1 MDHEN and CDR2 SYDVKM. The ends were cut back, 1 base at V and 6 bases at J, with 6 bases in the middle. The CDR3: CASSLYRAEAFF. CDR3 sequence (DNA): TGTGCCAGCAGTTTATATCGGGCTGAAGCTTTCTTT. The full variable domain, with the rest looked up from reference TRBV28 and TRBJ1-1, is DVKVTQSSRYLVKRTGEKVFLECVQDMDHENMFWYRQDPGLGLRLIYFSYDVKMKEKGDIPEGYSVSREKKERFSLILESASTNQTSMYLCASSLYRAEAFFGQGTRLTVV.

This clone was detected a few times. This sequence joins TRBV5-5 and TRBJ1-2; 7 bases fit TRBD1. CDR1 and CDR2 (germline): SGHKS, YYEKEE (reference sequence). Germline trimming cut 4 bases from V and 8 bases from J; bases unmatched to any gene: 17. The CDR3 consists of 16 residues. The CDR3 nucleotides are TGTGCCAGCAGCCTACGGACACTTCTTGAGGGGGCAGGCTACACCTTC. Encoded protein: CASSLRTLLEGAGYTF.

In this sample, this clone turned up once. The chain joins TRBV7-2 to TRBJ2-7; D not certain. The CDR3 contains 13 residues. The V gene lost 1 base and the J gene lost 5 bases, with 9 bases spanning the gap. CDR1 and CDR2 from the germline V gene are SGHTA and FQGNSA. CDR3 nucleotides: TGTGCCAGCAGCTTAGTAACGTCGGACGAGCAGTACTTC. It translates to CASSLVTSDEQYF.

The CDR3 loop reads CASSVRVARGLFYSNQPQHF. DNA of the CDR3: TGTGCCAGCAGTGTTAGAGTTGCCAGGGGCTTATTTTATAGCAATCAGCCCCAGCATTTT. This chain uses TRBV6-1 with TRBJ1-5; weak D call: TRBD1 (6 bases). Germline CDR1 MNHNS, CDR2 SASEGT. This CDR3 comprises 20 residues. The germline V and J ends were trimmed by 4 bases and 0 bases, with 25 bases remaining between them.

This chain links TRBV5-1 with TRBJ2-3, with a possible D match to TRBD2 (5 bases). Trimming removed 2 bases from V and 3 bases from J, with 10 bases in between. CDR1 is SGHRS, CDR2 YFSETQ, per germline. There are 14 residues in the CDR3. The DNA for the CDR3 is TGCGCCAGCAGCTTCCGGACTGAGACAGATACGCAGTATTTT. Residues: CASSFRTETDTQYF.

CDR3 in amino acids: CASSLGGLSYNEQFF. The CDR3 nucleotides read TGTGCCAGCAGCTTAGGTGGCCTCTCCTACAATGAGCAGTTCTTC. The chain links TRBV13 to TRBJ2-1; D remains unclear. The ends were cut back, 0 bases at V and 0 bases at J, with 6 bases in the middle. This CDR3 comprises 15 residues. The germline V gene encodes CDR1 PRHDT and CDR2 FYEKMQ (reference sequence).

In DNA form, the CDR3 reads TGTGCCAGCAGCTACGGACAGGGCAACACCATATATTTT. Its translation is CASSYGQGNTIYF. The chain recombines TRBV14 with TRBJ1-3; 8 bases match TRBD1. CDR1 SGHDN and CDR2 FVKESK come from the germline V gene. The CDR3 runs 13 residues. The trim removed 5 bases at V and 7 bases at J, leaving 4 bases unmatched. The full variable domain, rest sourced from reference TRBV14 and TRBJ1-3, is EAGVTQFPSHSVIEKGQTVTLRCDPISGHDNLYWYRRVMGKEIKFLLHFVKESKQDESGMPNNRFLAERTGGTYSTLKVQPAELEDSGVYFCASSYGQGNTIYFGEGSWLTVV.

The rearrangement uses TRBV11-3 and TRBJ2-3; D remains unclear. CDR3 length: 14 residues. Germline CDR1 is SGHNT and CDR2 is YENEEA. Trimming shortened V by 6 bases and J by 0 bases, and 10 bases separated the two germline ends. The CDR3 reads CASSKEPSTDTQYF. CDR3 coding DNA: TGTGCCAGCAGTAAAGAGCCTAGCACAGATACGCAGTATTTT.

This chain links TRBV2 with TRBJ2-3, with D possibly TRBD1 on 5 matching bases. The germline gives CDR1 SNHLY, CDR2 FYNNEI. Deletions cut 1 base from V and 2 bases from J, with 7 bases between. The CDR3 runs to 14 residues. The CDR3 reads CASSEGTFTDTQYF. As DNA, the CDR3 is TGTGCCAGCAGTGAAGGGACATTCACAGATACGCAGTATTTT.

V usage is TRBV19 and J usage is TRBJ2-3; D not resolved. The CDR3 sequence is 16 residues long. Germline-derived CDR1 and CDR2 are LNHDA and SQIVND (reference sequence). Trimming cost V 7 bases and J 6 bases, with 23 bases left between them. The CDR3 here is CASTVGSRYLGDTQYF. The CDR3 nucleotides read TGTGCCAGTACAGTCGGGTCCCGGTACCTTGGGGATACGCAGTATTTT.

This chain joins TRBV10-3 and TRBJ1-2; TRBD1 is a possible D gene (5 bases). The germline CDR1 and CDR2 sequences are ENHRY and SYGVKD. Trimming removed 2 bases at V and 7 bases at J, with 11 bases between. The CDR3 totals 13 residues. DNA for the CDR3: TGTGCCATCAGTGAGACGCAGGGCTCTGGCTACACCTTC. Translating gives CAISETQGSGYTF.

V and J are TRBV4-1 and TRBJ2-7, with TRBD1 as a possible D gene (5 bases). V dropped 0 bases and J dropped 2 bases, with 11 bases sitting between them. This CDR3 has 15 amino acids. CDR1 MGHRA and CDR2 YSYEKL come from the germline V gene. CDR3 sequence (DNA): TGCGCCAGCAGCCAAGAACCCAGGGCAACCTACGAGCAGTACTTC. Protein product: CASSQEPRATYEQYF.

The chain recombines TRBV27 with TRBJ2-3; D not certain. The CDR3 is made up of 13 amino acids. V was trimmed by 6 bases and J by 3 bases, leaving 10 bases between them. CDR1 is MNHEY and CDR2 is SMNVEV in the germline V gene (reference sequence). CDR3 sequence reads: CASRHRRTDTQYF. The CDR3 DNA is TGTGCCAGCAGGCACCGGAGAACAGATACGCAGTATTTT.

This clone was counted between two and nine times. The chain uses TRBV19 and TRBJ1-5; 8 bases map to TRBD1. J gave up 4 bases and V 10 bases, and 6 bases lay outside the gene matches. The CDR3 is made up of 13 amino acids. Germline loops: CDR1 LNHDA, CDR2 SQIVND (reference sequence). CDR3 nucleotide sequence: TGTGCCACTAGGACAGGGACTAATCAGCCCCAGCATTTT. This translates into CATRTGTNQPQHF. The whole variable domain, filled in from reference TRBV19 and TRBJ1-5, reads DGGITQSPKYLFRKEGQNVTLSCEQNLNHDAMYWYRQDPGQGLRLIYYSQIVNDFQKGDIAEGYSVSREKKESFPLTVTSAQKNPTAFYLCATRTGTNQPQHFGDGTRLSIL.

The chain couples TRBV2 to TRBJ2-7; the match to TRBD2 covers 8 bases. In germline, CDR1 is SNHLY, CDR2 FYNNEI. V trimming: 6 bases; J trimming: 2 bases; junction bases outside the gene matches: 9. The length of the CDR3 is 15 residues. The CDR3 sequence is CASSQIAGGTYEQYF. The CDR3 DNA reads TGTGCCAGCAGCCAGATCGCGGGAGGCACCTACGAGCAGTACTTC.

The V and J genes are TRBV9 and TRBJ2-2, with TRBD2 as a possible D gene (6 bases). V lost 1 base and J lost 9, with 16 bases in between. Germline V lookup: CDR1 SGDLS, CDR2 YYNGEE. The CDR3 sequence is 15 residues long. In DNA, the CDR3 is TGTGCCAGCAGCGTAACCGGGAGTGGTGCTTGGGAGCTGTTTTTT. Its translation: CASSVTGSGAWELFF.

The chain uses TRBV6-1 and TRBJ2-5; 9 bases are a match to TRBD2. Per germline, CDR1 MNHNS and CDR2 SASEGT. There are 18 residues in the CDR3. With 0 bases clipped from V and 5 bases from J, the junction kept 13 bases outside the gene matches. CDR3 amino acids: CASSEAYLAGAGGETQYF. The CDR3 nucleotides are TGTGCCAGCAGTGAAGCCTACTTAGCGGGAGCCGGGGGGGAGACCCAGTACTTC.

This rearrangement joins TRBV6-1 to TRBJ2-1; weak D call: TRBD2 (5 bases). The CDR3 has 11 amino acids. CDR1 and CDR2 (germline): MNHNS, SASEGT. V was cut by 3 bases and J by 13 bases, with 10 bases left in between. The CDR3 bases are TGTGCCAGCAGTGAGCGAGGGTTCCAGTTCTTC. Its protein product is CASSERGFQFF.

This clone has a single count. The V and J genes are TRBV9 and TRBJ2-4; 8 bases map to TRBD2. The V gene end was trimmed by 4 bases and the J gene end by 1 base; junction bases not matched to a gene: 7. The CDR3 is 16 amino acids. Germline V gene data show CDR1 as SGDLS and CDR2 as YYNGEE. CDR3: CASSLRPGGAKNIQYF. CDR3 bases: TGTGCCAGCAGCCTTCGGCCGGGGGGGGCCAAAAACATTCAGTACTTC.

This sequence joins TRBV19 and TRBJ1-5; no clear D. The CDR3 covers 15 residues. CDR1 is LNHDA and CDR2 is SQIVND in the germline V gene (reference sequence). Trimming removed 3 bases from V and 0 bases from J, with 9 bases in between. The CDR3 is CASSMAVFSNQPQHF. The CDR3 region has the DNA TGTGCCAGTAGTATGGCCGTCTTTAGCAATCAGCCCCAGCATTTT.

The sample holds one count of this clone. This chain joins TRBV2 and TRBJ2-5; the D gene is possibly TRBD2 (6 bases). V was pared by 5 bases and J by 1 base, with 17 bases between. This CDR3 contains 16 residues. Germline V gene sequence: CDR1 SNHLY, CDR2 FYNNEI. This chain's CDR3 is CASSWFMGLGQETQYF. CDR3 DNA: TGTGCCAGCAGTTGGTTCATGGGACTGGGCCAAGAGACCCAGTACTTC.

The chain has TRBV29-1 and TRBJ2-1, with a possible D match to TRBD1 (5 bases). Trimming removed 7 bases at V and 0 bases at J, with 16 bases between. Per the germline V gene, CDR1 is SQVTM and CDR2 is ANQGSEA. The CDR3 contains 15 residues. This chain's CDR3 is CSAPGIESSYNEQFF. Here the CDR3 DNA reads TGCAGCGCCCCAGGGATAGAGAGCTCCTACAATGAGCAGTTCTTC.

The chain carries TRBV30 and TRBJ2-7, with unresolved D. The CDR3 extends over 11 amino acids. The germline V gene has CDR1 GTSNPN and CDR2 SVGIG (reference sequence). Trimming cost V 3 bases and J 3 bases, with 6 bases left between them. CDR3 nucleotides: TGTGCCTGGAGCCTTGTCTACGAGCAGTACTTC. This gives the protein CAWSLVYEQYF. Full variable domain (missing parts from reference TRBV30 and TRBJ2-7): SQTIHQWPATLVQPVGSPLSLECTVEGTSNPNLYWYRQAAGRGLQLLFYSVGIGQISSEVPQNLSASRPQDRQFILSSKKLLLSDSGFYLCAWSLVYEQYFGPGTRLTVT.

The chain recombines TRBV5-4 with TRBJ2-7, with TRBD2 matching over 13 bases. The CDR3 totals 15 residues. V was clipped by 1 base and J by 3 bases; unmatched bases: 1. From germline, CDR1 is SGHNT and CDR2 YYREEE (reference sequence). Here the CDR3 reads CASSLTSGRGYEQYF. CDR3 nucleotides: TGTGCCAGCAGCTTGACTAGCGGGAGGGGCTACGAGCAGTACTTC.

The J gene is TRBJ2-7, the V gene TRBV5-1, with 7 bases lining up with TRBD1. V gave up 4 bases and J gave up 3 bases; unmatched junction bases: 10. CDR3 length equals 15 residues. Germline V gene data show CDR1 as SGHRS and CDR2 as YFSETQ. The CDR3 sequence: CASSPLGTDNYEQYF. DNA of the CDR3: TGCGCCAGCAGCCCGCTTGGGACAGATAACTACGAGCAGTACTTC.

The gene calls are TRBV6-1 and TRBJ1-5; D possibly corresponds to TRBD1 (5 bases). This CDR3 contains 14 residues. Germline V lookup: CDR1 MNHNS, CDR2 SASEGT. Trimming removed 2 bases from V and 5 bases from J, with 10 bases in between. The CDR3 region has the DNA TGTGCCAGCAGTGAATTTACAGGCTATCAGCCCCAGCATTTT. This codes for CASSEFTGYQPQHF.